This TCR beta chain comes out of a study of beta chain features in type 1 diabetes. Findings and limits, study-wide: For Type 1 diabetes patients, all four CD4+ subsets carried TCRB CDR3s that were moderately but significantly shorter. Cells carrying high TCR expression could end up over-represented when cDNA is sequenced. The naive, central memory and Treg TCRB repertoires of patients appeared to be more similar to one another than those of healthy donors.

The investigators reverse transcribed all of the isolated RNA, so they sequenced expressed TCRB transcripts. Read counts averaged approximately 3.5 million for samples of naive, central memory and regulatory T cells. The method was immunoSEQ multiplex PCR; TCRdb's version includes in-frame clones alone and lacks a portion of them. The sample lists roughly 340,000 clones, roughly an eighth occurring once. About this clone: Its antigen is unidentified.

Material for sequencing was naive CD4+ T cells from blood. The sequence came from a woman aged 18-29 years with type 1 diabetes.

The CDR3 spells CAWSGTNYNEQFF. For the CDR3, the DNA is TGTGCCTGGAGTGGGACTAACTACAATGAGCAGTTCTTC. The V gene is TRBV30, the J gene TRBJ2-1, with a possible D match to TRBD2 (6 bases). V was pared by 1 base and J by 3 bases, with 7 bases between. CDR1 GTSNPN and CDR2 SVGIG come from the germline V gene (reference sequence). CDR3 length equals 13 residues. The entire variable domain, with the rest obtained from reference TRBV30 and TRBJ2-1, is as follows: SQTIHQWPATLVQPVGSPLSLECTVEGTSNPNLYWYRQAAGRGLQLLFYSVGIGQISSEVPQNLSASRPQDRQFILSSKKLLLSDSGFYLCAWSGTNYNEQFFGPGTRLTVL.